The next 6 T cell receptor beta chains were all read from a single sample in a study of cytomegalovirus exposure and HLA in healthy donors. Amplification used 60 Vbeta primers and 13 Jbeta primers. Sequencing used immunoSEQ multiplex PCR; TCRdb keeps in-frame clones, though not all of them. The sample has more than 80,000 clones, 64% seen once; the top ten hold approximately 3%. The sample taken for sequencing was PBMCs. These receptors were collected from a man between 60 and 75 years old in good health and CMV-seronegative.

The V call is TRBV13, the J call TRBJ2-3, with TRBD1 identical over 9 bases. Germline V gene lookup returns CDR1 PRHDT and CDR2 FYEKMQ (reference sequence). This CDR3 has 16 amino acids. V dropped 3 bases and J dropped 3; count of bases not matched to a gene: 7. The CDR3 DNA reads TGTGCCAGCAGCTTGGGGACAGGGTTTGGGACAGATACGCAGTATTTT. Translation: CASSLGTGFGTDTQYF.

In its sample, this clone was seen a few times. The chain joins TRBV27 to TRBJ2-2; 13 bases agree with TRBD2. Trimming at V came to 6 bases and at J to 7 bases, leaving 5 bases not matched to a gene. Germline CDR1 and CDR2: MNHEY and SMNVEV (reference sequence). The CDR3 runs 15 residues. The CDR3 DNA sequence: TGTGCCAGCAGGAGACTAGCGGGGGGTGGCGGGGAGCTGTTTTTT. It translates to CASRRLAGGGGELFF.

This sequence joins TRBV7-3 and TRBJ2-2, with TRBD2 matching over 12 bases. J gave up 2 bases and V 8 bases, and 9 bases lay outside the gene matches. The CDR3 consists of 17 residues. Germline CDR1 and CDR2: SGHTA and FQGTGA. CDR3 coding DNA: TGTGCCAGCGCCATCCCGGGACTAGCGGGTAACACCGGGGAGCTGTTTTTT. This sequence encodes CASAIPGLAGNTGELFF. Full variable domain (outside the CDR3, taken from reference TRBV7-3 and TRBJ2-2): GAGVSQTPSNKVTEKGKYVELRCDPISGHTALYWYRQSLGQGPEFLIYFQGTGAADDSGLPNDRFFAVRPEGSVSTLKIQRTERGDSAVYLCASAIPGLAGNTGELFFGEGSRLTVL.

This chain connects TRBV29-1 to TRBJ1-2, with 7 bases identical to TRBD1. The length of the CDR3 is 13 residues. The V gene's germline CDR1 is SQVTM and CDR2 ANQGSEA. J was trimmed by 9 bases and V by 6 bases; bases with no gene match: 13. CDR3 protein: CSVPGTAHMSYTF. CDR3 bases: TGCAGCGTCCCCGGGACAGCCCATATGAGCTACACCTTC.

This sequence joins TRBV30 and TRBJ1-3; D might be TRBD1 (5 bases). The germline CDR1 and CDR2 sequences are GTSNPN and SVGIG (reference sequence). This CDR3 has 11 residues. The CDR3 region is CVWGVGNTIYF. The CDR3 DNA is TGTGTTTGGGGGGTCGGAAACACCATATATTTT.

With regard to this clone: Germline and junction disagree at one end, which may indicate a read error. V gene TRBV10-1 combines with J gene TRBJ1-1; possible D gene TRBD1, 5 bases. CDR3 size: 14 residues. In germline, CDR1 is WNHNN, CDR2 SYGVQD (reference sequence). CDR3 in amino acids: CAGSEWSRGSEAFF. As DNA, the CDR3 is TGCGCCGGCAGTGAGTGGAGTAGGGGCTCTGAAGCTTTCTTT.